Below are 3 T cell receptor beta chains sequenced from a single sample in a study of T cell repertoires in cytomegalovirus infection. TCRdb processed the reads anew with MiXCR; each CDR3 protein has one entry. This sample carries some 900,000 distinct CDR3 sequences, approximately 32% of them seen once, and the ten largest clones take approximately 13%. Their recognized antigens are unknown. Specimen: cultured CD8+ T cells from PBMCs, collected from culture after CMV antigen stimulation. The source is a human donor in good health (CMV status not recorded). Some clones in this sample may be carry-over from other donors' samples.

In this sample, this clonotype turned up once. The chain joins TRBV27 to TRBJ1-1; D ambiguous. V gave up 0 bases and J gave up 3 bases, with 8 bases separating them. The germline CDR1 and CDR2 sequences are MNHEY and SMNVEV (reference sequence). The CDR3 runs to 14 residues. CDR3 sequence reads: CASSLSEGYTEAFF. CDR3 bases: TGTGCCAGCAGTTTATCGGAAGGGTACACTGAAGCTTTCTTT.

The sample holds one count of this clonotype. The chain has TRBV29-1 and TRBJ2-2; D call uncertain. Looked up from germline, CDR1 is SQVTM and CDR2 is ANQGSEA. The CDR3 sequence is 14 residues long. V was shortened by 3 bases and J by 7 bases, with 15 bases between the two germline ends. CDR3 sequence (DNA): TGCAGCGTTGACACTGGAGATAAATACGGGGAGCTGTTTTTT. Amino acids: CSVDTGDKYGELFF.

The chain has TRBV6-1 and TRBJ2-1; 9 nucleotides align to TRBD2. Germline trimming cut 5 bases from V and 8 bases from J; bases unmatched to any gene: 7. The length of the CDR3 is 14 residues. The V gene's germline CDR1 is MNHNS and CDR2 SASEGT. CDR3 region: CASSFGGGADEQFF. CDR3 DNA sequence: TGTGCCAGCAGTTTTGGCGGGGGGGCTGATGAGCAGTTCTTC.